This is a list of T cell receptor beta chains from one sample in a study of T cells in Graves' hyperthyroidism and ophthalmopathy. TCRdb redid the calling of the multiplex PCR reads with MiXCR, one entry per CDR3 protein. Here the sample spans 250,000 to 300,000 distinct CDR3 sequences, approximately 15% being singletons. The sample was blood. These receptors were obtained from a woman in her thirties or forties with Graves' hyperthyroidism. Both conserved end residues are part of each CDR3.

J: TRBJ1-4
V: TRBV27
CDR3: CASSFRPAATNEKLFF

J: TRBJ2-5
V: TRBV11-2
CDR3: CASSLDLRRETQYF

J: TRBJ1-1
V: TRBV9
CDR3: CASSVAPNGEAFF

J: TRBJ2-3
V: TRBV18
CDR3: CASSPWGSATDTQYF

J: TRBJ1-5
V: TRBV2
CDR3: CASGQDSNQPQHF

J: TRBJ1-5
V: TRBV24-1
CDR3: CATSPRGGSNQPQHF

J: TRBJ2-1
V: TRBV3-1
CDR3: CASSPTGSHLMVQFF

J: TRBJ1-6
V: TRBV20-1
CDR3: CSARGSYNSPLHF

J: TRBJ1-1
V: TRBV7-6
CDR3: CASSPNWGGTEAFF

J: TRBJ2-1
V: TRBV30
CDR3: CAWSVGPYSLASSYNEQFF

J: TRBJ1-1
V: TRBV2
CDR3: CASSVGGQGDTEAFF

J: TRBJ1-2
V: TRBV11-2
CDR3: CASSFQGTDGYTF

J: TRBJ2-7
V: TRBV29-1
CDR3: CSVEAAGASYEQYF

J: TRBJ2-4
V: TRBV9
CDR3: CASSVGQGGIQYF

J: TRBJ2-2
V: TRBV6-1
CDR3: CASRDNPRTGELFF

J: TRBJ2-2
V: TRBV19
CDR3: CASSITGGSTGELFF

J: TRBJ2-1
V: TRBV12-3/TRBV12-4
CDR3: CASRPGQGAQNEQFF

J: TRBJ1-4
V: TRBV6-1
CDR3: CASSDGVSYEKLFF

J: TRBJ1-4
V: TRBV28
CDR3: CASSPGQAATNEKLFF

J: TRBJ2-7
V: TRBV7-6
CDR3: CASSPEPSLDAYEQYF

J: TRBJ1-4
V: TRBV7-2
CDR3: CASSLLGGEKLFF

J: TRBJ1-2
V: TRBV5-8
CDR3: CASSRDRVRNYGYTF

J: TRBJ1-5
V: TRBV28
CDR3: CASSLQDRFYQHF

J: TRBJ2-2
V: TRBV28
CDR3: CASITGGFFATGELFF

J: TRBJ1-4
V: TRBV30
CDR3: CAWSARGAEKLFF

J: TRBJ1-2
V: TRBV9
CDR3: CASSGGTAGGYTF

J: TRBJ2-2
V: TRBV9
CDR3: CASSVVAGGTGELFF

J: TRBJ2-7
V: TRBV12-3/TRBV12-4
CDR3: CASSSTRRTYEQYF

J: TRBJ2-3
V: TRBV27
CDR3: CASSFTGAVINTQYF

J: TRBJ2-5
V: TRBV28
CDR3: CASSPGGFKTQYF

J: TRBJ1-2
V: TRBV5-1
CDR3: CASSFDIIDGYTF

J: TRBJ1-4
V: TRBV13
CDR3: CASSSRDSFNEKLFF

J: TRBJ2-1
V: TRBV4-1
CDR3: CASSLVLAGGLNEQFF

J: TRBJ2-3
V: TRBV5-1
CDR3: CASSLLAGGSTDTQYF

J: TRBJ2-1
V: TRBV5-1
CDR3: CASSLDYNEQFF

J: TRBJ1-1
V: TRBV29-1
CDR3: CSVRGIKNTEAFF

J: TRBJ1-1
V: TRBV2
CDR3: CASRETGALGTEAFF

J: TRBJ1-1
V: TRBV5-1
CDR3: CASSPGGLALMNTEAFF

J: TRBJ2-2
V: TRBV28
CDR3: CASSPTGTGFGELFF

J: TRBJ1-2
V: TRBV5-1
CDR3: CASSLEPRGQGTYGYTF

J: TRBJ2-7
V: TRBV4-1
CDR3: CASSPIAESGYEQYF

J: TRBJ2-2
V: TRBV11-2
CDR3: CASSTTRSTGELFF

J: TRBJ2-7
V: TRBV5-1
CDR3: CASSLGTSGRTLSSYEQYF

J: TRBJ2-1
V: TRBV29-1
CDR3: CSAQYGVSYNEQFF

J: TRBJ1-2
V: TRBV7-9
CDR3: CASSFGPGQNIYGYTF

J: TRBJ2-1
V: TRBV7-9
CDR3: CASSLAHPGQPGLAYDEQFF

J: TRBJ1-2
V: TRBV6-2/TRBV6-3
CDR3: CASSYSGEAYGYTF

J: TRBJ2-5
V: TRBV24-1
CDR3: CATSEEKGVGETQYF

J: TRBJ2-7
V: TRBV7-2
CDR3: CASSFDTDYEQYF

J: TRBJ2-3
V: TRBV19
CDR3: CASRLPSTDTQYF

J: TRBJ2-7
V: TRBV7-2
CDR3: CASSLAGTSAYEQYF

J: TRBJ1-2
V: TRBV18
CDR3: CASSPLTGQNYGYTF

J: TRBJ1-5
V: TRBV6-5
CDR3: CASSYSRPGTAVRPQHF